Listed here are 5 T cell receptor beta chains from one sample, sequenced in a study of blood T cells in healthy people across ages. Primers used in a second PCR of about 6 to 12 cycles were a sample-barcoded 5' primer and a J-beta primer mix. TCRdb fed the 5' RACE reads into MiXCR, producing one record per CDR3 protein. The sample carries approximately 940,000 distinct CDR3 sequences, around 49% recorded once. The sequenced sample was blood. The receptors come from a man in his thirties or forties in good health.

The table lists this clonotype with a few counts. The gene calls are TRBV12-3 or TRBV12-4 and TRBJ1-2; no clear D gene. Between the trimmed V and J ends, which lost 2 bases and 8 bases, there was a span of 9 bases. The CDR3 runs to 12 residues. CDR3 DNA sequence: TGTGCCAGCAGTTTAAACGTGCAAGGCTACACCTTC. This codes for CASSLNVQGYTF.

This clonotype was recorded only once. The J gene is TRBJ2-6, the V gene TRBV9, with D maybe TRBD1 (5 bases). Germline lookup yields CDR1 SGDLS and CDR2 YYNGEE. The CDR3 sequence is 17 residues long. Trimming removed 4 bases at V and 0 bases at J, with 14 bases between. The CDR3 DNA reads TGTGCCAGCAGCACCACAGGACGTCCCTCTGGGGCCAACGTCCTGACTTTC. Its translation is CASSTTGRPSGANVLTF.

In this sample, this clonotype turned up a few times. V and J are TRBV6-6 and TRBJ1-2, with no clear D. CDR1 is MNHNY and CDR2 is SVGAGI in the germline V gene (reference sequence). V dropped 6 bases and J dropped 0 bases, with 8 bases sitting between them. This CDR3 is 13 amino acids long. The CDR3 region is CASRREANYGYTF. In nucleotides, the CDR3 is TGTGCCAGCAGGCGCGAAGCTAACTATGGCTACACCTTC.

This chain uses TRBV20-1 with TRBJ2-3; TRBD2 agrees at 11 bases. After removal of 5 bases from V and 2 bases from J, the junction contained 12 bases not matched to a gene. Germline CDR1 and CDR2: DFQATT and SNEGSKA (reference sequence). The CDR3 loop spans 17 amino acids. CDR3 DNA: TGCAGTGCTGCAGAGGGGACTAGCGGTCTGTTCACAGATACGCAGTATTTT. Its translation is CSAAEGTSGLFTDTQYF.

This clonotype was counted only a few times. This chain joins TRBV5-1 and TRBJ1-6; D unclear. V was pared by 1 base and J by 6 bases, with 8 bases between. The CDR3 sequence is 14 residues long. Germline-derived CDR1 and CDR2 are SGHRS and YFSETQ. The CDR3 nucleotides read TGCGCCAGCAGCTTGCCCAGGACTAATTCACCCCTCCACTTT. Its translation is CASSLPRTNSPLHF.